This TCR beta chain appears in the sequencing data of a study of beta chain features in type 1 diabetes. Findings and limits, study-wide: Fewer junction insertions and more nucleotide deletions appeared in type 1 diabetes patients.

The study reverse transcribed the entire isolated RNA, so it sequenced expressed TCRB transcripts. It was found that naive, central memory and regulatory T cell samples averaged about 3.4 million reads. Libraries were prepared by immunoSEQ multiplex PCR; TCRdb keeps only in-frame clonotypes and omits some of them. This sample has 250,000 to 350,000 clones, with approximately 10% found just once. This clone has only a few counts. Its antigen is as yet unknown. Germline values: CDR1 MDHEN, CDR2 SYDVKM. This CDR3 comprises 16 residues. The J segment lost 5 bases and the V segment lost 2 bases, leaving 7 bases of the junction unmatched. Markers CD45RO/CCR7/CD25/CD127/CD95/CD27 served to sort CD4+ naive, central memory, regulatory and stem cell-like memory cells. Without exception, sorted populations had purity beyond 95%.

The V and J genes are TRBV28 and TRBJ2-7; 12 bases match TRBD2. The sample comprised naive CD4+ T cells from blood. The clonotype comes from a woman aged 30 to 39 in good health. The CDR3 sequence is CASSLPGLAGINEQYF. The CDR3 coding sequence is TGTGCCAGCAGTTTACCAGGACTAGCGGGAATAAACGAGCAGTACTTC. Supplemented by reference TRBV28 and TRBJ2-7, the full variable domain reads DVKVTQSSRYLVKRTGEKVFLECVQDMDHENMFWYRQDPGLGLRLIYFSYDVKMKEKGDIPEGYSVSREKKERFSLILESASTNQTSMYLCASSLPGLAGINEQYFGPGTRLTVT.